This record concerns one T cell receptor (beta chain) sequence. Per the original data handling: Estimation of nucleated cell counts was performed using reference gene primer amplification. Measured with immunoSEQ multiplex PCR; TCRdb has only the in-frame clones, and not every one. The V and J calls and the clone size are those of that table, but D and trimming were determined from the DNA. This table holds a few hundred thousand clones, 89% found once. CDR1 and CDR2 (germline): SGDLS, YYNGEE. CDR3 length: 18 residues. The V segment lost 2 bases and the J segment 0 bases; nucleotides outside the gene matches: 7. The sample originates from a study of blood T cell repertoires in COVID-19. Study-level information: The samples span acute and convalescent COVID-19 from the United States, Italy and Spain. PBMCs, B-cell-depleted T cells, or T cells were the source of the cDNA or gDNA that made up the material.

The chain recombines TRBV9 with TRBJ2-1; the match to TRBD2 covers 11 bases. Source material: peripheral blood. The clonotype comes from a middle-aged woman who had recovered from COVID-19. The CDR3 sequence is CASSVLAGGPHSYNEQFF. The CDR3 DNA reads as TGTGCCAGCAGCGTTCTAGCGGGGGGCCCCCACTCCTACAATGAGCAGTTCTTC.